Sequencing of this T cell receptor beta chain was carried out in a study of early T cells in non-severe SARS-CoV-2 infection. Trimming removed 4 bases from V and 3 bases from J, with 7 bases in between. The germline V gene has CDR1 WSHSY and CDR2 SAAADI. The CDR3 extends over 14 amino acids. Regarding the study as a whole: Matching results from VDJdb favored anti-spike CD8 responses, leaving private and CD4 specificities undetected.

Each single cDNA molecule received a unique molecular identifier. In TCRdb, the 5' RACE reads were re-called with MiXCR into one record per CDR3 protein. This table has 100,000 to 130,000 distinct CDR3 sequences, around 10% appearing once. This clonotype has a handful of counts. What it recognizes is unknown. Sequenced input: whole blood. The sequence came from an adult who was a healthcare worker with PCR-confirmed SARS-CoV-2 infection or an uninfected control (not recorded which). The chain uses TRBV10-2 and TRBJ2-6, with D unclear. In DNA, the CDR3 is TGCGCCAGCAGTGGAGGTATTGGGGCCAACGTCCTGACTTTC. The encoded protein is CASSGGIGANVLTF.